This passage covers 13 T cell receptor beta chains from one sample sequenced in a study of T cell repertoires in cytomegalovirus infection. TCRdb re-derived calls from the reads in MiXCR, one entry per CDR3 protein. The top ten hold 10% to 13% of the sample, which has 450,000 to 600,000 distinct CDR3 sequences, about 10% seen once. The sequenced material came from PBMCs. The receptors here all came from a human donor in good health (CMV status not recorded). Some clones in this sample may be carry-over from other donors' samples.

This clonotype was detected many times. The chain joins TRBV6-1 to TRBJ2-5; D might be TRBD1 or TRBD2, each matching 6 bases. V gave up 0 bases and J gave up 5 bases, with 16 bases separating them. The CDR3 is 16 residues long. Germline lookup yields CDR1 MNHNS and CDR2 SASEGT. In DNA, the CDR3 is TGTGCCAGCAGTGAAGCGCGAGGGGGGTCTACGGAGACCCAGTACTTC. Translation gives CASSEARGGSTETQYF.

This clonotype was recorded at least ten times. The V call is TRBV27, the J call TRBJ2-3; TRBD2 matches at 7 bases. Unmatched junction bases numbered 11, after V lost 6 bases and J lost 11 bases. The germline V gene has CDR1 MNHEY and CDR2 SMNVEV (reference sequence). This CDR3 contains 13 residues. The DNA of the CDR3 is TGTGCCAGCAGATCCCCGGCGGGAGAAGGGCAGTATTTT. The encoded protein is CASRSPAGEGQYF.

This clonotype was counted at least ten times. The V and J genes are TRBV6-2 or TRBV6-3 and TRBJ2-7; no reliable D call. In germline, CDR1 is MNHEY, CDR2 SVGEGT. Trimming pared 2 bases from V and 1 base from J, leaving 6 bases between. The CDR3 spans 13 residues. The CDR3 bases are TGTGCCAGCAGTTACAAGGTATCCTACGAGCAGTACTTC. Translated: CASSYKVSYEQYF.

This clonotype was found many times. The chain recombines TRBV12-3 or TRBV12-4 with TRBJ2-7; possible D gene TRBD2, 5 bases. The CDR3 is 14 residues long. Trimming pared 8 bases from V and 5 bases from J, leaving 19 bases between. The CDR3 sequence is CASASWESRDEQYF. CDR3 DNA sequence: TGTGCCAGCGCGTCCTGGGAGTCAAGGGACGAGCAGTACTTC.

This clonotype was found many times. The chain is built from TRBV7-9 and TRBJ2-7; TRBD1 agrees at 9 bases. In germline, CDR1 is SEHNR, CDR2 FQNEAQ (reference sequence). CDR3 length: 13 amino acids. The DNA for the CDR3 is TGTGCTTACGGGACAGGGACGTCCCACGAGCAGTACTTC. Translation gives CAYGTGTSHEQYF.

The chain carries TRBV7-9 and TRBJ1-1; D ambiguous. The CDR3 loop spans 16 amino acids. Trimming pared 2 bases from V and 5 bases from J, leaving 18 bases between. Germline loops: CDR1 SEHNR, CDR2 FQNEAQ (reference sequence). DNA for the CDR3: TGTGCCAGCAGCTTATCACAAGCTTCTATTTGGACTGAAGCTTTCTTT. Translating gives CASSLSQASIWTEAFF. The variable domain in full, with the rest retrieved from reference TRBV7-9 and TRBJ1-1, is DTGVSQNPRHKITKRGQNVTFRCDPISEHNRLYWYRQTLGQGPEFLTYFQNEAQLEKSRLLSDRFSAERPKGSFSTLEIQRTEQGDSAMYLCASSLSQASIWTEAFFGQGTRLTVV.

This clonotype was seen repeatedly, ten times or more. The chain's CDR3 is CSAGPSGGAIDEQFF. The CDR3 DNA follows: TGCAGTGCTGGACCCAGCGGGGGGGCCATAGATGAGCAGTTCTTC. V gene TRBV20-1 combines with J gene TRBJ2-1; 10 bases line up with TRBD2. The germline V gene has CDR1 DFQATT and CDR2 SNEGSKA (reference sequence). Trimming cost V 5 bases and J 8 bases; bases outside gene matches: 12. The length of the CDR3 is 15 residues.

Notes on this clonotype: This may stem from a read error, because a much larger clone lies one nucleotide away. The missing conserved phenylalanine or tryptophan at the end of this CDR3 makes a read error likely. The V gene is TRBV20-1, the J gene TRBJ1-1; no clear D gene. In germline, CDR1 is DFQATT, CDR2 SNEGSKA (reference sequence). The CDR3 totals 16 residues. V lost 0 bases and J 1 base, leaving 15 bases between the germline ends. For the CDR3, the DNA is TGCAGTGCTAGAGATGTGACATCCCTGGCGAACACTGAAGCTTTCTTG. It codes for CSARDVTSLANTEAFL.

This clonotype has a handful of counts. The V and J genes are TRBV23-1 and TRBJ2-7, with 11 bases fitting TRBD2. TRBV23-1 is reported as an ORF; its role is uncertain. The CDR3 covers 24 residues. J was trimmed by 4 bases and V by 6 bases; bases with no gene match: 35. The CDR3 is CASSQRRGTSGLTCRIVLPYEQYF. In nucleotides, the CDR3 is TGCGCCAGCAGCCAGAGAAGAGGGACTAGCGGATTAACCTGTAGGATCGTACTTCCTTACGAGCAGTACTTC.

This clonotype was observed at least ten times. This chain connects TRBV10-3 to TRBJ2-1, with D possibly TRBD2 on 5 matching bases. The V gene lost 0 bases and the J gene lost 7 bases, with 10 bases spanning the gap. Germline lookup yields CDR1 ENHRY and CDR2 SYGVKD. The CDR3 loop spans 14 amino acids. Here the CDR3 reads CAISESPGGNEQFF. The CDR3, as DNA: TGTGCCATCAGTGAGTCCCCAGGCGGGAATGAGCAGTTCTTC.

This clonotype turned up a few times. The genes are TRBV29-1 and TRBJ2-1; D remains ambiguous. The CDR3 extends over 11 amino acids. Looked up from germline, CDR1 is SQVTM and CDR2 is ANQGSEA. The V gene lost 5 bases and the J gene lost 4 bases, with 6 bases spanning the gap. In nucleotides, the CDR3 is TGCAGCGTTCGGGCATACAATGAGCAGTTCTTC. Translation gives CSVRAYNEQFF.

Of note for this clonotype: The junction departs from the called germline gene at one end, perhaps through a read error. The rearrangement uses TRBV25-1 and TRBJ2-2; perhaps TRBD2 as D (5 bases). Germline lookup yields CDR1 MGHDK and CDR2 SYGVNS. The CDR3 totals 13 residues. DNA of the CDR3: TGTGCCAGCAGTGACAGAAACACCGGGGAGCCGTTTTTT. Translated, it gives CASSDRNTGEPFF.

This clonotype was recorded many times. This chain connects TRBV10-3 to TRBJ2-1; unclear D gene. The V gene's germline CDR1 is ENHRY and CDR2 SYGVKD. This CDR3 is built from 11 residues. Trimming stripped 6 bases from V and 8 bases from J, with 8 bases between. CDR3 in amino acids: CAISVQYEQFF. The CDR3 nucleotides are TGTGCCATCAGCGTCCAATATGAGCAGTTCTTC.